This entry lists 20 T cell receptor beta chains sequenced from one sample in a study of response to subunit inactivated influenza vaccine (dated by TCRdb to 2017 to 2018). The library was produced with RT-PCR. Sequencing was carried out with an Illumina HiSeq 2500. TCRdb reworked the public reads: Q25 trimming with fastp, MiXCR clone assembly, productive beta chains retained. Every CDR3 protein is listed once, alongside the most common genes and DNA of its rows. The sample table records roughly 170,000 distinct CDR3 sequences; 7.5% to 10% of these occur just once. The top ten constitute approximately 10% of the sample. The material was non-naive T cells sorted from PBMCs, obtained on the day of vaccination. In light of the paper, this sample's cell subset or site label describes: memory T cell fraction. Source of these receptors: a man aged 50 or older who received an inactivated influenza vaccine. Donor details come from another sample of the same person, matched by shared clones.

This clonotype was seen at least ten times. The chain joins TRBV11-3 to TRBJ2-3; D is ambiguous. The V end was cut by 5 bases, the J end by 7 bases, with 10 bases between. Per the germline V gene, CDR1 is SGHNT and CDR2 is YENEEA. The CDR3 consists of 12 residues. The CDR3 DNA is TGTGCCAGCAGCGCCAACTTAAATACGCAGTATTTT. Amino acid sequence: CASSANLNTQYF.

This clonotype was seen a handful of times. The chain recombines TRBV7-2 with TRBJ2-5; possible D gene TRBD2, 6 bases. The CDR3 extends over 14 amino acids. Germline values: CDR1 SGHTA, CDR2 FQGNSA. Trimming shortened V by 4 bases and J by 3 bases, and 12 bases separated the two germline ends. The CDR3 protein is CASSSGGTKETQYF. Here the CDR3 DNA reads TGTGCCAGCAGCTCGGGCGGGACCAAAGAGACCCAGTACTTC.

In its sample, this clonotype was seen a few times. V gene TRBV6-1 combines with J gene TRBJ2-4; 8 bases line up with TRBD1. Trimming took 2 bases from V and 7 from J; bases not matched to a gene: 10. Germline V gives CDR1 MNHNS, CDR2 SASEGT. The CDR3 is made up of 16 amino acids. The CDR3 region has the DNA TGTGCCAGCAGTGAACCCCGACAGGGGACACGGAACATTCAGTACTTC. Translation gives CASSEPRQGTRNIQYF.

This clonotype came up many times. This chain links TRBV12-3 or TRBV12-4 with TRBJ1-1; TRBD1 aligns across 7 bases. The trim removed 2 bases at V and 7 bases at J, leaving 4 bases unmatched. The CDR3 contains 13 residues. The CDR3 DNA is TGTGCCAGCAGTTTAAGGGGGCCCGGTGAAGCTTTCTTT. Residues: CASSLRGPGEAFF.

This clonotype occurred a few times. CDR3 protein: CASSSRTGRQETQYF. The CDR3 bases are TGTGCCAGCAGCTCCCGGACAGGAAGGCAAGAGACCCAGTACTTC. The chain employs TRBV13 and TRBJ2-5; 7 bases are shared with TRBD1. Germline V gives CDR1 PRHDT, CDR2 FYEKMQ (reference sequence). Trimming removed 4 bases from V and 2 bases from J; junction bases left unmatched: 7. CDR3 length equals 15 residues.

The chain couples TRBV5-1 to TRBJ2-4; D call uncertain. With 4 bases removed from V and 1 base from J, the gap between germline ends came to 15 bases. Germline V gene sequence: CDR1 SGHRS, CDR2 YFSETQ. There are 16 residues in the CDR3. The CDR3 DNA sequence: TGCGCCAGCAGCACCACACTCCCCCCGGCCAAAAACATTCAGTACTTC. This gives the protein CASSTTLPPAKNIQYF.

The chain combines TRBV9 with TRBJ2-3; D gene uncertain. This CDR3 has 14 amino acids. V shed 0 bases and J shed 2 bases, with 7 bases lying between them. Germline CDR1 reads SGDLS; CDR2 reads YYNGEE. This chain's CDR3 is CASSVAGFTDTQYF. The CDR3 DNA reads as TGTGCCAGCAGCGTAGCCGGATTCACAGATACGCAGTATTTT.

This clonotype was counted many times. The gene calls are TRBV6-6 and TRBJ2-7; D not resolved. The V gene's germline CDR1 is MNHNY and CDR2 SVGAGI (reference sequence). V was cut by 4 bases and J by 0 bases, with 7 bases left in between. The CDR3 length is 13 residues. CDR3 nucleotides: TGTGCCAGCAGTTTCTTGAACTCCTACGAGCAGTACTTC. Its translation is CASSFLNSYEQYF.

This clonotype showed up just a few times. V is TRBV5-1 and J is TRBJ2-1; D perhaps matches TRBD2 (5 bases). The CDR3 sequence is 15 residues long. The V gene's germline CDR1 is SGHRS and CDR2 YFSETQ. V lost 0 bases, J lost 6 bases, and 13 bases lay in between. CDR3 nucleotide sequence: TGCGCCAGCAGCTTGGCCGGAGTTCGGGGCAATGAGCAGTTCTTC. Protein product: CASSLAGVRGNEQFF.

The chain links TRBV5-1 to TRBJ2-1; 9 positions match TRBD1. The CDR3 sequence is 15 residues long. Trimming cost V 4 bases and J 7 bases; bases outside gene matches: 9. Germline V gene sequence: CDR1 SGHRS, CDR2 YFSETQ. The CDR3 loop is CASSDRDRALNEQFF. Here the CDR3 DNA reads TGCGCCAGCAGCGACCGGGACAGGGCCCTGAATGAGCAGTTCTTC.

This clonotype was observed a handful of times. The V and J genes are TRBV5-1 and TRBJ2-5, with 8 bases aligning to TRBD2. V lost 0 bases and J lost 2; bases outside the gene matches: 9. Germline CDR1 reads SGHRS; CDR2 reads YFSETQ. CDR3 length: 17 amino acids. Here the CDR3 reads CASSLGQISGGQETQYF. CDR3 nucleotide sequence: TGCGCCAGCAGCTTGGGTCAGATCAGCGGGGGACAAGAGACCCAGTACTTC. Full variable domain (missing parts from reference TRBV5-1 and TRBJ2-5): KAGVTQTPRYLIKTRGQQVTLSCSPISGHRSVSWYQQTPGQGLQFLFEYFSETQRNKGNFPGRFSGRQFSNSRSEMNVSTLELGDSALYLCASSLGQISGGQETQYFGPGTRLLVL.

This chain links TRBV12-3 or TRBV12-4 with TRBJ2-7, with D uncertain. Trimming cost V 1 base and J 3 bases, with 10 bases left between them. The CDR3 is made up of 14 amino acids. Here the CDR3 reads CASSLGWLGYEQYF. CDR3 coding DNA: TGTGCCAGCAGTTTAGGGTGGTTGGGCTACGAGCAGTACTTC.

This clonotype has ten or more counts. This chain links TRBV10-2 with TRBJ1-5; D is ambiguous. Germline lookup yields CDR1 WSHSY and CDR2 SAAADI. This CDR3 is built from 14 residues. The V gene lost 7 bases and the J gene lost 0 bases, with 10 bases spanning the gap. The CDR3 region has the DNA TGCGCCAGCAAACTGGACGTTAGCAATCAGCCCCAGCATTTT. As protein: CASKLDVSNQPQHF.

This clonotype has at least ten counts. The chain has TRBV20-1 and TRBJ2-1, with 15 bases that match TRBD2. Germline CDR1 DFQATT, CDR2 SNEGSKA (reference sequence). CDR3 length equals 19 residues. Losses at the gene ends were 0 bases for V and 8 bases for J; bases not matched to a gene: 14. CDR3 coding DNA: TGCAGTGCTAGAGATATAGGGACTAGCGGGGGGTCGTCTCTAGATGAGCAGTTCTTC. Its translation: CSARDIGTSGGSSLDEQFF.

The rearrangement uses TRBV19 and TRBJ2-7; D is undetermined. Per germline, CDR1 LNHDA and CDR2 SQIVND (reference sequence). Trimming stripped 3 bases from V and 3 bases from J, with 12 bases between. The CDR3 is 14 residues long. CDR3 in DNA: TGTGCCAGTAGTATTCGGGCCGGATACTACGAGCAGTACTTC. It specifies CASSIRAGYYEQYF.

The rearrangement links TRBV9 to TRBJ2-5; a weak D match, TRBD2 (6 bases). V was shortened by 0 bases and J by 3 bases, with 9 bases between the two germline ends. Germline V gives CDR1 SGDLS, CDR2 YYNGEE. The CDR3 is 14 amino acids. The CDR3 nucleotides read TGTGCCAGCAGCGTAGGTCCGGGAGAAGAGACCCAGTACTTC. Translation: CASSVGPGEETQYF.

The CDR3 here is CASSLGEGAEQFF. The CDR3 nucleotides read TGTGCCAGCAGCTTAGGAGAAGGAGCTGAGCAGTTCTTC. The J gene is TRBJ2-1, the V gene TRBV7-8; D is unclear. In germline, CDR1 is SGHVS, CDR2 FQNEAQ. The CDR3 runs to 13 residues. V was shortened by 1 base and J by 9 bases, with 10 bases between the two germline ends.

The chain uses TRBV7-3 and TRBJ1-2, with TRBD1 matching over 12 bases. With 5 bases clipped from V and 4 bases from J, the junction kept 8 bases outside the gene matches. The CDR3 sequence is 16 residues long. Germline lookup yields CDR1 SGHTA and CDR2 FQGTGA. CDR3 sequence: CASSLGTGGAGYGYTF. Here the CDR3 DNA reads TGTGCCAGCAGCCTTGGGACAGGGGGCGCGGGCTATGGCTACACCTTC.

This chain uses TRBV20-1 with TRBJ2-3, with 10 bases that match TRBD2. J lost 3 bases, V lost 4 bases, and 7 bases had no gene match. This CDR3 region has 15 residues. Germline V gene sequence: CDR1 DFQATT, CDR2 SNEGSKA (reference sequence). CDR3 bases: TGCAGTGCTAAACGACTAGCGGGTGGTACAGATACGCAGTATTTT. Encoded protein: CSAKRLAGGTDTQYF.

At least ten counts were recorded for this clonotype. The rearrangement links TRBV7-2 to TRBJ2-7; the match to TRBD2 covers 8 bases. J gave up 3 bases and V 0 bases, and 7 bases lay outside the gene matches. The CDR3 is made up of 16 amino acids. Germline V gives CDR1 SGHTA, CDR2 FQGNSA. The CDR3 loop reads CASSLALTSGGYEQYF. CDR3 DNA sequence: TGTGCCAGCAGCTTAGCTCTCACTAGCGGTGGCTACGAGCAGTACTTC.